This T cell receptor (beta chain) was recovered during a study of human T cells and chemical hapten exposure. Whole-study context: Patients, predominantly female, presented with alopecia areata, totalis or universalis.

The CDR3 covers 16 residues. CDR1 and CDR2 (germline): MGHRA, YSYEKL. V lost 5 bases to trimming and J lost 4 bases, with 19 bases between them. The time point is: pre-sensitization, week 0. Treatment described: therapeutic diphenylcyclopropenone sensitization with weekly scalp DPC. In the source study's methods: Across samples, TCR counts had a median of roughly 98,000 and ranged from roughly 23,224 to 750,000. TCRdb independently ran MiXCR on the RACE reads; one entry per CDR3 protein. The V and J calls were determined by TCRdb, not by the authors. The sample has around 250,000 distinct CDR3 sequences, about 9% seen once.

This TCR derives from a woman aged 40 to 50 with alopecia areata. Some clones in this sample may be carry-over from other donors' samples. The chain recombines TRBV4-1 with TRBJ2-3; a possible D gene is TRBD2 (5 bases). Sequences were derived from whole blood, sampled in connection with sensitization to the hapten diphenylcyclopropenone (DPC). CDR3 residues: CASSTPPREFADTQYF. The CDR3, as DNA: TGCGCCAGCAGCACTCCTCCCCGGGAATTCGCAGATACGCAGTATTTT.